The next 10 T cell receptor beta chains were all read from a single sample in a study of CD8+ T cells in alopecia areata. After isolation, RNA underwent reverse transcription to generate cDNA as the sequencing template. The method was immunoSEQ multiplex PCR; TCRdb's version includes in-frame clones alone and lacks a portion of them. The repertoire holds 110,000 to 150,000 clones, with 62% as singletons. Sequenced sample: CD8+ T cells sorted from blood. The receptors come from a human donor in good health.

The chain has TRBV6-5 and TRBJ1-1; no clear D. Looked up from germline, CDR1 is MNHEY and CDR2 is SVGAGI. The germline V and J ends were trimmed by 0 bases and 7 bases, with 12 bases remaining between them. The length of the CDR3 is 14 residues. The CDR3 nucleotides are TGTGCCAGCAGTTACTCGTCGGCCCACTATGAAGCTTTCTTT. Translating gives CASSYSSAHYEAFF.

This clone was seen a handful of times. The chain is built from TRBV13 and TRBJ1-2; tentatively, D is TRBD1 (5 bases). Germline lookup yields CDR1 PRHDT and CDR2 FYEKMQ (reference sequence). The CDR3 is 13 amino acids. V gave up 5 bases and J gave up 2 bases, with 9 bases separating them. The CDR3 spells CASSVGGNYGYTF. CDR3 coding DNA: TGTGCCAGCAGCGTCGGGGGGAACTATGGCTACACCTTC.

The CDR3 DNA reads as TGTGCCAGCAGTCCCCTAGAAGGGCTAGCGGGACTGGGCGAGCAGTACTTC. Its protein is CASSPLEGLAGLGEQYF. The rearrangement uses TRBV27 and TRBJ2-7; 9 bases match TRBD2. J was trimmed by 6 bases and V by 5 bases; bases with no gene match: 17. This CDR3 region has 17 residues. CDR1 is MNHEY, CDR2 SMNVEV, per germline (reference sequence).

The chain combines TRBV29-1 with TRBJ1-1; D is possibly TRBD1 (5 bases). The CDR3 has 14 amino acids. The germline CDR1 and CDR2 sequences are SQVTM and ANQGSEA. V gave up 3 bases and J gave up 4 bases, with 15 bases separating them. This chain's CDR3 is CSVEAGGVRTEAFF. The CDR3 nucleotides are TGCAGCGTTGAGGCCGGGGGGGTGCGCACTGAAGCTTTCTTT.

This clone has just a few counts. The CDR3 protein is CASSQEWLRVEAFF. As DNA, the CDR3 is TGCGCCAGCAGCCAAGAGTGGCTCAGGGTAGAAGCTTTCTTT. This sequence joins TRBV4-1 and TRBJ1-1; tentatively, D is TRBD1 (5 bases). Germline values: CDR1 MGHRA, CDR2 YSYEKL. V was shortened by 0 bases and J by 8 bases, with 13 bases between the two germline ends. The CDR3 runs to 14 residues.

The chain carries TRBV29-1 and TRBJ2-3; 8 nucleotides match TRBD2. Germline loops: CDR1 SQVTM, CDR2 ANQGSEA. This CDR3 has 15 amino acids. J was trimmed by 2 bases and V by 6 bases; bases with no gene match: 10. The CDR3 DNA sequence: TGCAGCGTCATGTCTGTCGGGAGGGTCACAGATACGCAGTATTTT. Its translation: CSVMSVGRVTDTQYF.

The rearrangement links TRBV27 to TRBJ2-2, with D possibly being TRBD2 (5 bases). The CDR3 is 16 residues long. Trimming cost V 3 bases and J 4 bases, with 15 bases left between them. Germline CDR1 is MNHEY and CDR2 is SMNVEV (reference sequence). The CDR3 sequence: CASSLGGPLRTGELFF. The CDR3 nucleotides read TGTGCCAGCAGTTTGGGCGGGCCTCTTCGCACCGGGGAGCTGTTTTTT.

The rearrangement uses TRBV2 and TRBJ1-2; possibly TRBD1 for D (5 bases). The germline gives CDR1 SNHLY, CDR2 FYNNEI. CDR3 length: 14 residues. With 2 bases removed from V and 3 bases from J, the gap between germline ends came to 10 bases. CDR3 sequence reads: CASSEIRGDYGYTF. The DNA of the CDR3 is TGTGCCAGCAGTGAAATTAGGGGAGACTATGGCTACACCTTC.

This clone has more than one count but fewer than ten. The rearrangement joins TRBV9 to TRBJ2-3, with TRBD2 identical over 7 bases. The V gene's germline CDR1 is SGDLS and CDR2 YYNGEE. V lost 4 bases, J lost 2 bases, and 13 bases stayed unmatched. The CDR3 totals 17 residues. The CDR3 spells CASSPEGGRDYTDTQYF. In DNA form, the CDR3 reads TGTGCCAGCAGCCCAGAGGGAGGGCGGGACTACACAGATACGCAGTATTTT.

This clone has just a few counts. V and J are TRBV9 and TRBJ1-1; 10 nucleotides line up with TRBD1. V gave up 1 base and J gave up 4 bases; unmatched junction bases: 7. CDR1 and CDR2 (germline): SGDLS, YYNGEE. This CDR3 comprises 16 residues. This CDR3 reads CASSVLDRGRATEAFF. In nucleotides, the CDR3 is TGTGCCAGCAGCGTACTTGACAGGGGGCGCGCCACTGAAGCTTTCTTT.